This entry describes one T cell receptor (beta chain). Its binding antigen is unknown. The junction departs from the called germline gene at one end, perhaps through a read error. Ficoll-Paque density gradient centrifugation was the method used to isolate PBMCs. These data come from a study of T-cell memory formation after mild COVID-19 (dated by TCRdb to about 2021). For the wider study: TCR sequence clusters from the two donors were largely donor specific. The cohort comprised two young, previously healthy adult volunteers, one female and one male. In two donors, T-cell clones that expanded and contracted after mild COVID-19 were followed by sequencing TCRalpha and TCRbeta repertoires longitudinally. The full study reports these points: Some responding clones were detected in pre-infection memory, suggesting pre-existing cross-reactive memory T cells joined the SARS-CoV-2 response. Clones that contracted from day 15 to 85 showed balanced CD4/CD8 phenotypes, whereas a second wave of clones that expanded from day 15 to 37 leaned towards CD4+. Contracting CD4+ clones were located mainly in the CM and EM memory subsets, whereas CD8+ clones were found to be enriched in EMRA. Whether the second-wave clones peaking on day 37 were SARS-CoV-2 specific was not confirmed. Only a couple of mild cases were covered in the study, and larger cohorts including severe cases with pre-infection samples were considered necessary.

From a lookup of the germline V gene, CDR1 and CDR2 are SGHRS and YFSETQ. From cysteine to phenylalanine, the CDR3 is 14 amino acids long. The entry retains the CDR3 DNA only, 42 bases that are in frame from base 1. The listed sequencing device is Illumina NovaSeq 6000. cDNA libraries for TCRalpha and TCRbeta were prepared by 5'RACE using constant-segment primers, with sample barcodes and unique molecular identifiers added. RNA was extracted from every sample with Trizol reagent. Library amplification was performed in two PCR steps, and a second sample barcode and Illumina TruSeq adapters were introduced in the second step. Sequencing of libraries was performed on an Illumina NovaSeq with 2 x 150 bp paired-end reads. Per the source publication's procedure: Demultiplexing of reads and collapsing into UMI-guided consensus sequences were performed with migec v1.2.7. Using mixcr v2.1.11, UMI consensuses were aligned to TRA and TRB V and J templates and then assembled into clonotypes. Expanded or contracted clonotypes were those called significant by both edgeR and NoisET, with noise models trained on biological replicates. For edgeR calls, the cutoffs were a false discovery rate-adjusted p below 0.01 and a log2 fold-change threshold of 1. PCA with hierarchical clustering of max-normalized trajectories of the 1000 most abundant clonotypes was used as exploratory dynamics analysis. The CD4 or CD8 phenotype of responding clones was assigned using the separately sequenced CD4+ and CD8+ repertoires. TCRdb reprocessing: public reads trimmed at Q25 with fastp, clones called with MiXCR, in-frame beta chains kept. Merged by CDR3 protein, the rows form single entries marked with the most common genes and DNA. In this record, the V and J calls reflect TCRdb's handling and not the investigators' own analysis. The sample records 200,000 or so distinct CDR3 sequences, about 17% of which are singletons. The ten largest clones capture about 2.4% of the sample.

This TCR was recovered from an adult woman who had mild COVID-19 (a few samples of this study predate the infection). The sample titles of this study are shuffled in the database, so cell type and time point are left out; the donor was told from shared clones. The V gene is TRBV5-1 and the J gene is TRBJ2-7, and 9 junctional nucleotides match TRBD2. Sequenced input: PBMCs or a T cell subset sorted from them (not recorded which). The nucleotide sequence reads TGCGCCAGCGCAAAAGGAGCGGGGGGAGGTCCTCGTCGCTTC. It codes for CASAKGAGGGPRRF.